This TCR beta chain came from a study of shared clonotypes between healthy human individuals (dated by TCRdb to 2018 to 2021). About the investigation overall: The cohort comprised two women and three men aged 18 to 49 years. For each donor, CD4 naive and CD4 memory were each run on three plates, CD8 naive on two plates, and CD8 memory on one plate. To increase sequencing depth and limit assay-specific biases, TCR repertoire library preparation and sequencing were carried out by different laboratories using diverse techniques. Blood TCR repertoires of 5 or 6 healthy adults were deeply sequenced to estimate repertoire size and the extent of clonotype sharing between individuals. Between about 0.9 and 8.9 billion PBMCs per donor were obtained by leukapheresis. The study at large found these results: Sampling was restricted to blood, and TCR repertoires in tissue are likely to differ from TCR repertoires in blood. Based on pairwise subsampling, the degree of clonotype sharing among donors was expected to be affected by sequencing depth. Because the study included only a small number of donors, the genetic and exposure-history diversity represented was limited. Rarefaction of sorted-subset datasets indicated incomplete sequencing despite the large sequencing depth. Across a handful of donors, 4.5% to 6.5% of naive CD4, approximately 4% of naive CD8, approximately 2.5% of memory CD4, and roughly 0.4% of memory CD8 clonotypes were shared. Compared with non-shared clonotypes, the clonotypes found in all four sorted-subset donors had higher generation probabilities. Naive subsets generally had larger estimated clonotype richness than memory subsets did.

TCR CDR3 regions were amplified from genomic DNA by multiplex PCR using the deep immunoSEQ assay. Genomic DNA extracted from each cell subset was distributed evenly over all wells of several immunoSEQ 96-well plates, and each plate served as one replicate. For sorted subsets, each replicate PCR was loaded with roughly 190 ng genomic DNA, equivalent to 30,000 or so T cell genomes. Purified libraries were quantified with a Qubit 3.0 fluorometer, sized on a Bioanalyzer 2100, and re-quantified with the KAPA Library Quantification kit. Every immunoSEQ 96-well plate was sequenced on a separate single-read 150-cycle Illumina NextSeq 550 flow cell. Per the original workflow: Because the immunoSEQ output included only junctional sequences and no quality scores, the filtering could not be the same as the filtering used for full-length reads. Sequences were annotated with PyIR, a Python wrapper for IgBLAST v1.9, using IMGT germline references to assign V/J genes and CDR3. Reads were filtered out if the reads had weak V/J assignments (E-value above 1e-6), no CDR3, stop codons, out-of-frame junctions, or ambiguous translated residues. A V3J clonotype was defined by an identical inferred V gene, J gene, and CDR3 amino acid sequence. The percentage overlap between two repertoires was calculated by dividing the number of shared unique clonotypes by the size of the smaller repertoire. RTK rarefaction, the Chao1 estimator, and Recon v2.1 estimates of unobserved clonotypes were used to assess repertoire richness. Generation probabilities for all TCRbeta clonotypes obtained by the gDNA method from a few donors were computed using OLGA. In its TCRdb copy, this immuneACCESS table keeps in-frame sequences only and misses some clones. Where compared with another copy, unresolved V genes explain less than half of these, and the others have no known cause. V and J calls and clone size are those listed in that table; D and trimming were worked out from the DNA. The sample includes around 1 million clones, with 60% to 85% observed a single time. The ten largest clones capture roughly 1.5% of the sample.

Turning to this clone: Its antigen specificity is not known. Base qualities were left out, and no much larger clone turns up one base away.

The donors were healthy, HIV-negative adults who had no recently reported acute infections or vaccinations. All donors were Caucasian adults living in Nashville, Tennessee, USA. CD4+ T cells were enriched by magnetic negative selection; naive cells were then positively selected on CD45RA, and the negative fraction formed the memory subset. Blood was collected by leukapheresis, and PBMCs were isolated by Ficoll-Histopaque density gradient centrifugation and then cryopreserved in liquid nitrogen vapor phase. Analytical flow cytometry was used to check the purity and quantity of every magnetically sorted T cell population. Genomic DNA was isolated from every sorted fraction and measured by UV absorbance on a Nanodrop 2000c. Based on the germline V gene, the CDR1 and CDR2 sequences are SGHVS and FQNEAQ. The V and J ends are trimmed by 5 bases and 8 bases, leaving 12 bases between them. The cysteine opens and the phenylalanine closes a CDR3 of 12 amino acids. CDR3 DNA is the only sequence kept; it has 36 bases, read in frame from the first base.

The chain is encoded by TRBV7-8 joined to TRBJ1-2; a weak D assignment points to TRBD1 (6 bases agree). Sequencing was performed on memory CD4+ T cells sorted from blood. The intended sense of this specimen's cell subset or site label: CD45RA-negative fraction. This TCR was sampled from a man aged 18 to 30 in good health. The DNA sequence reads TGTGCCAGCAGCCAACAGGGAGGAGGCTACACCTTC. Its product reads: CASSQQGGGYTF.